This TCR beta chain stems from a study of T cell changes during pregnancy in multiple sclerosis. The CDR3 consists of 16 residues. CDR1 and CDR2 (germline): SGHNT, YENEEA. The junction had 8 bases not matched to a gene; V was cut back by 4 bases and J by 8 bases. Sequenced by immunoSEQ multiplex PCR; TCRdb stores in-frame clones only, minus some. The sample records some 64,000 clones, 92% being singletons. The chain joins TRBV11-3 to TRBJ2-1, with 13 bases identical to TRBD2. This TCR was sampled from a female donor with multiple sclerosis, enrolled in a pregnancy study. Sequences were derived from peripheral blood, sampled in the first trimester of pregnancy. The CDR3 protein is CASSSGTSGRVYEQFF. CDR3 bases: TGTGCCAGCAGCTCTGGAACTAGCGGGAGGGTCTATGAGCAGTTCTTC.